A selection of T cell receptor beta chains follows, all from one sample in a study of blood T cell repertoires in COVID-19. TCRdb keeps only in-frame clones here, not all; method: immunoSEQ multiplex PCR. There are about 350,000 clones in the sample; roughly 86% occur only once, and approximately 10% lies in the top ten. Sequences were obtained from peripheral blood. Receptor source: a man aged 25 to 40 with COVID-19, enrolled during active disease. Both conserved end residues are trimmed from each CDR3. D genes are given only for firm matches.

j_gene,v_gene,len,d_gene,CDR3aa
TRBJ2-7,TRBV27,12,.,ASSYRVGAYEQY
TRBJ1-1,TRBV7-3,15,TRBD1,ASSSLPTTGEGTEAF
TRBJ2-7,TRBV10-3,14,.,AISALRAANPYEQY
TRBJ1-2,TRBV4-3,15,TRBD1,ASSPRGLGLANYGYT
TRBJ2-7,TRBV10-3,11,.,AITRESSYEQY
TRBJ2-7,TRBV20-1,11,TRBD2,SASGLAGYEQY
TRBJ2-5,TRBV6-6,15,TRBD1,ASSLNPTGTVYETQY
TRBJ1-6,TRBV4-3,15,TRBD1,ASSQDLSRGRLSPLH
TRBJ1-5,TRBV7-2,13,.,ASSPGKGGHQPQH
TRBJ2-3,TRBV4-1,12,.,ASSQDDRRDTQY
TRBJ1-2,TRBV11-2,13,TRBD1,ASSSPGQEAYGYT
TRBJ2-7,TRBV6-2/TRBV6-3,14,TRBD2,ASSDFLAGASYEQY
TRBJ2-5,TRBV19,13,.,ASSKRTDVQETQY
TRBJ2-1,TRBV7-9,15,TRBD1,ASSFHRWTGALGEQF
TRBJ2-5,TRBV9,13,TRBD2,ASSAPLAGQETQY
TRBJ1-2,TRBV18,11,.,ASSPPANYGYT
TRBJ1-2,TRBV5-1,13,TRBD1,ASSYGTGGVYGYT
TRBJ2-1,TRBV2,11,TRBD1,ASDRGSYNEQF
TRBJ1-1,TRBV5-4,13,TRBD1,ASSGNRGENTEAF
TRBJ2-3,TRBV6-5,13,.,ASSYGGFPTDTQY
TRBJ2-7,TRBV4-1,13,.,ASSQMGVSSYEQY
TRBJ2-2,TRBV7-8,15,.,ASSYPAEGASSGELF
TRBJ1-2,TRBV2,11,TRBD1,ASSMDRTYGYT
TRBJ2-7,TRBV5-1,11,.,ASSSVTGFEQY
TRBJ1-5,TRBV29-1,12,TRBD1,SVRTGGSNQPQH
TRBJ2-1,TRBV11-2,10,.,ASSLTPAGEF
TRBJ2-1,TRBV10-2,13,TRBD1,ASSEPDRAYNEQF
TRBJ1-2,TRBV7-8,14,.,ASSLDQIGANYGYT
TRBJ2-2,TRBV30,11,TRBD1,AGSQGGAGELF
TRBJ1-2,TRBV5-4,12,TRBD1,ASSLVQGAYGYT
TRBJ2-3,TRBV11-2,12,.,ASSSPQGGDTQY
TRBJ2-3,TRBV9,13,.,ASSPLSQGGDTQY
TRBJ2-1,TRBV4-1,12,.,ASTAPSSYNEQF
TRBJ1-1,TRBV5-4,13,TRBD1,ASSLAGQGGTEAF
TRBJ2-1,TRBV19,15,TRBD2,ASSGTGGARTSGRVF
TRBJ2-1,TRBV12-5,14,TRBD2,ASGLVLGGIYNEQF
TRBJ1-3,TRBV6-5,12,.,ASSYSRRGNTIY
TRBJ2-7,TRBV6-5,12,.,ASRTRTQSYEQY
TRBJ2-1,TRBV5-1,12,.,ASSLSGHNNEQF
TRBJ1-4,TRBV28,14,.,ASSNPRRADNEKLF
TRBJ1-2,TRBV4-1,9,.,ASSPGGGYT
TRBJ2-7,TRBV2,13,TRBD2,ASSYSGTSKYEQY
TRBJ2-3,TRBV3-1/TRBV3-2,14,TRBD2,ASSRSLAGGTDTQY
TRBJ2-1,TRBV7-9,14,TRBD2,ASSPLSGSSYNEQF
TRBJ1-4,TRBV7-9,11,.,AGAGSGPEELF